This TCR beta chain was sequenced during a study of blood T cell repertoires in COVID-19. As for the study in general: The cDNA or gDNA used as material had been derived from T cells, B-cell-depleted T cells, or PBMCs.

The germline V and J ends were trimmed by 1 base and 3 bases, with 10 bases remaining between them. Germline V gene sequence: CDR1 SGHAT, CDR2 FQDESV (reference sequence). This CDR3 has 15 residues. As processed by the authors: Estimates of nucleated cell counts were drawn from the amplification of reference gene primers. The protocol was immunoSEQ multiplex PCR, while the TCRdb copy is restricted to in-frame clones and leaves out a portion. Clone size and the V and J calls come from that table; the DNA yielded D and trimming. The sample lists roughly 100,000 clones; about 86% were seen once. The chain joins TRBV11-1 to TRBJ2-1, with D perhaps TRBD2 (5 bases). Sequencing was done on a sample of peripheral blood. The receptor comes from a woman older than 75 with active or convalescent COVID-19. The CDR3 region is CASSLDGSVYNEQFF. CDR3 DNA sequence: TGTGCCAGCAGCTTAGATGGTAGCGTCTACAATGAGCAGTTCTTC. Together with reference TRBV11-1 and TRBJ2-1, the CDR3 gives the full variable domain: EAEVAQSPRYKITEKSQAVAFWCDPISGHATLYWYRQILGQGPELLVQFQDESVVDDSQLPKDRFSAERLKGVDSTLKIQPAELGDSAMYLCASSLDGSVYNEQFFGPGTRLTVL.